This TCR beta chain was obtained from a study of PD-1 blockade in mismatch repair-deficient tumors. CDR1 LNHNV and CDR2 YYDKDF come from the germline V gene (reference sequence). Trimming took 3 bases from V and 1 from J, leaving 6 bases between them. The CDR3 length is 14 residues. Measured with immunoSEQ multiplex PCR; TCRdb has only the in-frame clones, and not every one. The table has roughly 110,000 clones, over 65% seen once. This specimen was peripheral blood, taken more than 58 weeks after starting pembrolizumab. The sequence was obtained from an adult with mismatch repair-deficient cancer. The rearrangement uses TRBV15 and TRBJ2-2, with D possibly matching TRBD1 (5 bases). The CDR3 loop is CATSSGQNTGELFF. The DNA for the CDR3 is TGTGCCACCAGCAGCGGACAGAACACCGGGGAGCTGTTTTTT.